Following are 14 T cell receptor beta chains from one sample sequenced in a study of T cells expressing NK-cell markers. TCRdb reanalyzed the 5' RACE reads, giving one entry per CDR3 protein sequence and no DNA. Seen in this sample are roughly 150,000 distinct CDR3 sequences; the ten most common clones hold 20% to 25%. Sequencing input: blood T cells: a sorted CD56 or NKG2C T cell subset, CD4+ or CD8+ T cells, or bulk PBMC T cells (not recorded which). Receptors were obtained from a man aged 18-70 years in good health.

V is TRBV19 and J is TRBJ2-3; the TCRdb D gene call, TRBD1, has no DNA to confirm it. The CDR3 consists of 14 residues. Germline values: CDR1 LNHDA, CDR2 SQIVND (reference sequence). The CDR3 protein is CASSMRGPTDTQYF.

V gene TRBV27 combines with J gene TRBJ2-5; lacking DNA, the TRBD2 call made by TCRdb goes unchecked. The germline V gene has CDR1 MNHEY and CDR2 SMNVEV (reference sequence). The CDR3 is 17 amino acids. The CDR3 loop reads CASSPRTSGGAEETQYF.

The chain is built from TRBV12-3 or TRBV12-4 and TRBJ2-1. This CDR3 region has 14 residues. CDR3: CASSLYSGLNEQFF.

The rearrangement uses TRBV9 and TRBJ1-2; lacking DNA, the TRBD1 call made by TCRdb goes unchecked. There are 15 residues in the CDR3. Germline values: CDR1 SGDLS, CDR2 YYNGEE. CDR3 sequence: CASSVLDRALNGYTF.

The chain is built from TRBV21-1 and TRBJ1-4; checking the TCRdb D call of TRBD1 is not possible without DNA. TRBV21-1 is listed as a pseudogene. The CDR3 is 15 amino acids. CDR3 region: CASSKREGAGEKLFF.

The rearrangement joins TRBV13 to TRBJ2-4; TCRdb returns TRBD1, unconfirmable since there is no DNA. Germline V gives CDR1 PRHDT, CDR2 FYEKMQ (reference sequence). This CDR3 is 14 amino acids long. The CDR3 loop is CASSLPQAENIQYF. The full variable domain, completed using reference TRBV13 and TRBJ2-4, is AAGVIQSPRHLIKEKRETATLKCYPIPRHDTVYWYQQGPGQDPQFLISFYEKMQSDKGSIPDRFSAQQFSDYHSELNMSSLELGDSALYFCASSLPQAENIQYFGAGTRLSVL.

The chain is built from TRBV2 and TRBJ2-3; TCRdb names TRBD2, which stays unverified in the absence of DNA. This CDR3 contains 13 residues. The germline V gene has CDR1 SNHLY and CDR2 FYNNEI. The CDR3 loop reads CASTTRRGDTQYF. Supplemented by reference TRBV2 and TRBJ2-3, the full variable domain reads EPEVTQTPSHQVTQMGQEVILRCVPISNHLYFYWYRQILGQKVEFLVSFYNNEISEKSEIFDDQFSVERPDGSNFTLKIRSTKLEDSAMYFCASTTRRGDTQYFGPGTRLTVL.

This chain links TRBV12-3 or TRBV12-4 with TRBJ2-5; TCRdb selects TRBD2, and the lack of DNA leaves this call unchecked. This CDR3 region has 15 residues. CDR3 residues: CASSRTSGPQETQYF.

The chain has TRBV5-1 and TRBJ2-7; no DNA is available, so the TRBD1 call from TCRdb remains unchecked. The CDR3 runs 15 residues. Germline CDR1 SGHRS, CDR2 YFSETQ. The CDR3 sequence is CASSLVTGGEYEQYF.

This chain's CDR3 is CASGGGLGYEQYF. The V call is TRBV12-3 or TRBV12-4, the J call TRBJ2-7; TCRdb's D call, TRBD2, is unchecked because there is no DNA. The CDR3 extends over 13 amino acids.

This rearrangement joins TRBV27 to TRBJ1-4; no DNA is available, so the TRBD1 call from TCRdb remains unchecked. The CDR3 is made up of 13 amino acids. Germline V gene data show CDR1 as MNHEY and CDR2 as SMNVEV (reference sequence). This CDR3 is CASSFGGSEKLFF. The whole variable domain, filled in from reference TRBV27 and TRBJ1-4, reads EAQVTQNPRYLITVTGKKLTVTCSQNMNHEYMSWYRQDPGLGLRQIYYSMNVEVTDKGDVPEGYKVSRKEKRNFPLILESPSPNQTSLYFCASSFGGSEKLFFGSGTQLSVL.

The chain combines TRBV19 with TRBJ1-1; absent DNA, TCRdb's TRBD1 call cannot be checked. Germline CDR1 LNHDA, CDR2 SQIVND (reference sequence). This CDR3 has 15 residues. CDR3 protein: CASSILWAGGTEAFF.

This chain links TRBV7-3 with TRBJ2-7. Germline V gene data show CDR1 as SGHTA and CDR2 as FQGTGA. The CDR3 covers 16 residues. CDR3 sequence reads: CASSLQPELLSYEQYF.

The chain combines TRBV30 with TRBJ1-1. Germline CDR1 is GTSNPN and CDR2 is SVGIG (reference sequence). The CDR3 totals 11 residues. The CDR3 sequence is CAWSVNTEAFF. Using reference TRBV30 and TRBJ1-1 for the parts outside the CDR3, the full variable domain is SQTIHQWPATLVQPVGSPLSLECTVEGTSNPNLYWYRQAAGRGLQLLFYSVGIGQISSEVPQNLSASRPQDRQFILSSKKLLLSDSGFYLCAWSVNTEAFFGQGTRLTVV.